The 2 T cell receptor beta chains given below trace back to one sample, sequenced in a study of patients and donors after allogeneic stem cell transplantation. TCRdb itself ran the RT-PCR reads through MiXCR, one entry per CDR3 protein. The sample lists under 170,000 distinct CDR3 sequences, 37% seen once, with around 50% in the top ten. The sequenced material came from blood, either unsorted or a sorted T cell fraction (not recorded which). All receptors come from a human donor who was either an allogeneic HSCT recipient or a stem cell or donor lymphocyte infusion donor (not recorded which). It is not recorded whose cells these are; they may come from a transplant donor.

This chain links TRBV24-1 with TRBJ2-1, with TRBD2 matching over 7 bases. Losses at the gene ends were 7 bases for V and 7 bases for J; bases not matched to a gene: 12. The CDR3 consists of 15 residues. Germline CDR1 is KGHDR and CDR2 is SFDVKD. This CDR3 is CATSLAGEKWNEQFF. The CDR3 nucleotides read TGTGCCACCAGCCTGGCGGGGGAGAAATGGAATGAGCAGTTCTTC.

This clonotype was detected once. CDR3 amino acids: CASSLAARAGLYSNQPQHF. The CDR3 nucleotides are TGTGCCAGCAGCTTAGCGGCCAGGGCAGGGCTCTATAGCAATCAGCCCCAGCATTTT. The V gene is TRBV7-8, the J gene TRBJ1-5; possible D gene TRBD1, 5 bases. Germline CDR1 reads SGHVS; CDR2 reads FQNEAQ. Trimming stripped 0 bases from V and 0 bases from J, with 18 bases between. The CDR3 extends over 19 amino acids.